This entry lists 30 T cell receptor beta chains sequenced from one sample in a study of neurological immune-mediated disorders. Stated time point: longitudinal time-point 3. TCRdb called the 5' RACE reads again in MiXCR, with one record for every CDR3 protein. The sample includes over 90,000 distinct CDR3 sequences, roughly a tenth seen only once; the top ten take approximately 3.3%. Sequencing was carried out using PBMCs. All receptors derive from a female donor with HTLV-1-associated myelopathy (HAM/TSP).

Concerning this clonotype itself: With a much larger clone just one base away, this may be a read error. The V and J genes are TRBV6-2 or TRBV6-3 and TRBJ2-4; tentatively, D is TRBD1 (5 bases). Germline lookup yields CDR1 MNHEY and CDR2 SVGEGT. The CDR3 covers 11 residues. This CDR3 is CASRSDWGWVF. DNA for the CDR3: TGTGCCAGCAGGTCGGATTGGGGCTGGGTCTTC.

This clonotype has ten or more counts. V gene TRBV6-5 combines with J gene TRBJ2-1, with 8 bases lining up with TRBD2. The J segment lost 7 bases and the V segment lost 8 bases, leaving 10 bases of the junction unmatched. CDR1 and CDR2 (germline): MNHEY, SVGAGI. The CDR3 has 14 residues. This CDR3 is CASARTSSFNEQFF. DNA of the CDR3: TGTGCCAGCGCCCGGACTAGCTCTTTTAATGAGCAGTTCTTC.

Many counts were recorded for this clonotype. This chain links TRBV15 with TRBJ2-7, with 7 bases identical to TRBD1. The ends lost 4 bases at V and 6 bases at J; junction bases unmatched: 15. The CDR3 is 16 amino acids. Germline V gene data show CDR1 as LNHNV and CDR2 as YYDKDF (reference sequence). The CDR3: CATSMGSTGFFFEQYF. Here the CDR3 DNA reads TGTGCCACCAGCATGGGATCGACAGGGTTCTTTTTCGAGCAGTACTTC.

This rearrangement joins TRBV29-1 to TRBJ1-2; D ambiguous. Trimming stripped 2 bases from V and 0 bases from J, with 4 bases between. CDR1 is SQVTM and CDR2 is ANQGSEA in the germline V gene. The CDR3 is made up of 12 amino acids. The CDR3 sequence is CSVEPTNYGYTF. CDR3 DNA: TGCAGCGTTGAACCGACTAACTATGGCTACACCTTC.

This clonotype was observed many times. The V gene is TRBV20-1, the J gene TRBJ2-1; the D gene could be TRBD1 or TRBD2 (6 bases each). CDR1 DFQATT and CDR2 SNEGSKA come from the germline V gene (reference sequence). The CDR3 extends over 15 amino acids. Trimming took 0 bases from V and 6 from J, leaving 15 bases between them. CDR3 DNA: TGCAGTGCTAGAGATGGAGGGGGGTCCGCCAATGAGCAGTTCTTC. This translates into CSARDGGGSANEQFF.

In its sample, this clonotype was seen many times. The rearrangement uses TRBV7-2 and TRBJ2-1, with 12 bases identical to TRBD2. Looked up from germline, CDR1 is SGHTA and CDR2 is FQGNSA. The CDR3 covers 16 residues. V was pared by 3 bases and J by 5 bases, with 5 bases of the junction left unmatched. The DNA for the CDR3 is TGTGCCAGCAGCTTCCTAGCGGGGGGGCATCACAATGAGCAGTTCTTC. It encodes CASSFLAGGHHNEQFF.

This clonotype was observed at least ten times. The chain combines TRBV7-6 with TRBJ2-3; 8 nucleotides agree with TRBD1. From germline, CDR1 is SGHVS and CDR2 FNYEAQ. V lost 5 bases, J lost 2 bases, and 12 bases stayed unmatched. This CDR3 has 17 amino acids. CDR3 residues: CASSLLLGQGNTDTQYF. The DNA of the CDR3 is TGTGCCAGCAGCCTTCTCCTAGGACAGGGCAACACAGATACGCAGTATTTT.

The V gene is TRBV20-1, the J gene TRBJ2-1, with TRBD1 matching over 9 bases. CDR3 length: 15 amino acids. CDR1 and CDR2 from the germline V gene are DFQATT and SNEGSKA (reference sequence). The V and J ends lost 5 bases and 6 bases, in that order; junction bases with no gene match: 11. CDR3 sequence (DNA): TGCAGTGCTTCCCTCCGGGACAGGGCGGTCAATGAGCAGTTCTTC. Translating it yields CSASLRDRAVNEQFF.

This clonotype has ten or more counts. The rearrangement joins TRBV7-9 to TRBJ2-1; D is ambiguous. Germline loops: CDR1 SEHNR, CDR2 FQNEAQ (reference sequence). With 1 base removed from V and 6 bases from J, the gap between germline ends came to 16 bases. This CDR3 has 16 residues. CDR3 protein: CASSLVGSKLTNEQFF. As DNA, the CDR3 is TGTGCCAGCAGCTTAGTAGGCAGCAAACTAACCAATGAGCAGTTCTTC.

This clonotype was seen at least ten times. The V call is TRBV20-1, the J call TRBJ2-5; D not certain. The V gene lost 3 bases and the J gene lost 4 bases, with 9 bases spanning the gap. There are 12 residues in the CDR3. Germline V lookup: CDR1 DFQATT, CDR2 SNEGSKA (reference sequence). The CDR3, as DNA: TGCAGTGCTAGTGGTTTCCCAGAGACCCAGTACTTC. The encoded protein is CSASGFPETQYF.

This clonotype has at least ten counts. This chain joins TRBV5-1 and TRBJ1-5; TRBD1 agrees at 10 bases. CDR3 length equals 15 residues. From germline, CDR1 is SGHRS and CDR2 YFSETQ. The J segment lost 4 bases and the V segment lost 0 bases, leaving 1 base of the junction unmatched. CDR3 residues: CASSLGTGGNQPQHF. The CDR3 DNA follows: TGCGCCAGCAGCTTGGGGACAGGGGGAAATCAGCCCCAGCATTTT.

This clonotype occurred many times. The CDR3 sequence is CSALLFGGADGYTF. The CDR3 DNA reads as TGCAGTGCTCTTCTGTTTGGAGGGGCGGATGGCTACACCTTC. The chain carries TRBV20-1 and TRBJ1-2; D possibly corresponds to TRBD1 (5 bases). Germline V CDR1 and CDR2: DFQATT, SNEGSKA (reference sequence). The germline V and J ends were trimmed by 5 bases and 6 bases, with 19 bases remaining between them. This CDR3 region has 14 residues.

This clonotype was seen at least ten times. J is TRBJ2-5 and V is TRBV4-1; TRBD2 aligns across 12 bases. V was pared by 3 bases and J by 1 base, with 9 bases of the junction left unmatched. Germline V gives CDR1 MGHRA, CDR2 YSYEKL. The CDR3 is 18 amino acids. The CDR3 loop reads CASSQASGGAVFQETQYF. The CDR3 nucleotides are TGCGCCAGCAGCCAGGCTAGCGGGGGGGCTGTATTCCAAGAGACCCAGTACTTC.

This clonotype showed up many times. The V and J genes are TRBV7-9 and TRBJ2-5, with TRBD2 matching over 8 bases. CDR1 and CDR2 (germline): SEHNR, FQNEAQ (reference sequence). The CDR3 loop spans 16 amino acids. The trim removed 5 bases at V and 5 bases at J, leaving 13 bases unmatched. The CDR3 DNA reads TGTGCCAGCAGCCCTAGAGAGGGACTAGGGGCCGAGACCCAGTACTTC. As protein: CASSPREGLGAETQYF.

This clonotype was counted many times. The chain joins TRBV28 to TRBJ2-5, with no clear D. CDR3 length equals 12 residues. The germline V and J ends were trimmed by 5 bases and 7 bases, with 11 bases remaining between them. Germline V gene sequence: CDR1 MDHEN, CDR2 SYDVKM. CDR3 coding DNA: TGTGCCAGCAGTCCCCGTCTTATGACCCAGTACTTC. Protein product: CASSPRLMTQYF. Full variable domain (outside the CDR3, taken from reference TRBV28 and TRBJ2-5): DVKVTQSSRYLVKRTGEKVFLECVQDMDHENMFWYRQDPGLGLRLIYFSYDVKMKEKGDIPEGYSVSREKKERFSLILESASTNQTSMYLCASSPRLMTQYFGPGTRLLVL.

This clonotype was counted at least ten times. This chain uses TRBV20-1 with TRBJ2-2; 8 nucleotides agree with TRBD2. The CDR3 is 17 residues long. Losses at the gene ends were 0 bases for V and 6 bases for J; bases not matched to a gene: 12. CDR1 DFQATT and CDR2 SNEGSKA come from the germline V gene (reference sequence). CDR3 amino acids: CSARDRRSGGIAGELFF. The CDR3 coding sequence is TGCAGTGCTAGAGATAGAAGGAGCGGGGGAATCGCCGGGGAGCTGTTTTTT.

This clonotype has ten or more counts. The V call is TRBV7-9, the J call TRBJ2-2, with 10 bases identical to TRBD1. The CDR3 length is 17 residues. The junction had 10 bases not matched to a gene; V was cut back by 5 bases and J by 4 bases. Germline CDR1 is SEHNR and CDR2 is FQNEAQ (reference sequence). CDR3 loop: CASSPPTDRGRTGELFF. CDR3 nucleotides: TGTGCCAGCAGCCCCCCCACTGACAGGGGGCGCACCGGGGAGCTGTTTTTT.

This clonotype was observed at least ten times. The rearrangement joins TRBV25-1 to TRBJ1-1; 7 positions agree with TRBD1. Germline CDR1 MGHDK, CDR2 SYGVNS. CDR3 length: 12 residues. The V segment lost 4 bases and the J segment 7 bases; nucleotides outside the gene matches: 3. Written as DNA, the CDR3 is TGTGCCAGCAGTGTGGGACAGAATGAAGCTTTCTTT. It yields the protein CASSVGQNEAFF.

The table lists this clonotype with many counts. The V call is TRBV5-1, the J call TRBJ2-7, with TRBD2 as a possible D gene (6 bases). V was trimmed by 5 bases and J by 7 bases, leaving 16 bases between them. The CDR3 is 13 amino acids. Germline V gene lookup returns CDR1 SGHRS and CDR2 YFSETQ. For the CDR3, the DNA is TGCGCCAGCAGTCAAGAGACCCTAGCGGAGCAGTACTTC. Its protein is CASSQETLAEQYF.

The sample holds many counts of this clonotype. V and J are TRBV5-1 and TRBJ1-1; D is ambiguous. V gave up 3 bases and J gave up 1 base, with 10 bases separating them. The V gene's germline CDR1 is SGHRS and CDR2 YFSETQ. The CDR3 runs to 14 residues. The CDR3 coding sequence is TGCGCCAGCAGCTCCCAAGCCCAGAACACTGAAGCTTTCTTT. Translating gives CASSSQAQNTEAFF. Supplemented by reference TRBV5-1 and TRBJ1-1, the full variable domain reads KAGVTQTPRYLIKTRGQQVTLSCSPISGHRSVSWYQQTPGQGLQFLFEYFSETQRNKGNFPGRFSGRQFSNSRSEMNVSTLELGDSALYLCASSSQAQNTEAFFGQGTRLTVV.

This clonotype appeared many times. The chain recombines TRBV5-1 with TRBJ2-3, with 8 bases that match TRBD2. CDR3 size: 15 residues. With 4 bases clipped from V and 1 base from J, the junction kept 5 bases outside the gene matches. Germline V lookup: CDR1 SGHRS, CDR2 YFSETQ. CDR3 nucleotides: TGCGCCAGCAGCCCTGGACTAGCTGGCACAGATACGCAGTATTTT. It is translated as CASSPGLAGTDTQYF.

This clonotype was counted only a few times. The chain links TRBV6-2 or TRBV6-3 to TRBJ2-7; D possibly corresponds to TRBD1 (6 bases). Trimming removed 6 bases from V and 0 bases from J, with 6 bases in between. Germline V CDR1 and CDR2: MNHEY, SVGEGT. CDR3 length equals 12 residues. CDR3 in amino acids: CASRDSSYEQYF. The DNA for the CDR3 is TGTGCCAGCAGGGACAGCTCCTACGAGCAGTACTTC.

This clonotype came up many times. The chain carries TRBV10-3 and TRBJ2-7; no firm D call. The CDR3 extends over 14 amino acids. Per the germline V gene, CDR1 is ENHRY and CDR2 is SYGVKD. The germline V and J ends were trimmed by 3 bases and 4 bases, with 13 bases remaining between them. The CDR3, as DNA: TGTGCCATCAGTGATTCGGTAGGGCCGTACGAGCAGTACTTC. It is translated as CAISDSVGPYEQYF.

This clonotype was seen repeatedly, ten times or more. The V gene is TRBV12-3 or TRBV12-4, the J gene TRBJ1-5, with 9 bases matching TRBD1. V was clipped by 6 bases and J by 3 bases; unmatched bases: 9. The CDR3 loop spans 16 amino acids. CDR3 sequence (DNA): TGTGCCAGCAGACCTGGACAGGGGACTTCCAATCAGCCCCAGCATTTT. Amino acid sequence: CASRPGQGTSNQPQHF.

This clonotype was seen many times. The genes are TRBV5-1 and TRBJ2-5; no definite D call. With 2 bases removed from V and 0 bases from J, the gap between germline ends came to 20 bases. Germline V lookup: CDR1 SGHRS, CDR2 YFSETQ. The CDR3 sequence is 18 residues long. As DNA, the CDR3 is TGCGCCAGCAGCTTAGTCCCGGGTGAGCCCCATTACCAAGAGACCCAGTACTTC. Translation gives CASSLVPGEPHYQETQYF. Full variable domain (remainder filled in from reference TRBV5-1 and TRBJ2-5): KAGVTQTPRYLIKTRGQQVTLSCSPISGHRSVSWYQQTPGQGLQFLFEYFSETQRNKGNFPGRFSGRQFSNSRSEMNVSTLELGDSALYLCASSLVPGEPHYQETQYFGPGTRLLVL.

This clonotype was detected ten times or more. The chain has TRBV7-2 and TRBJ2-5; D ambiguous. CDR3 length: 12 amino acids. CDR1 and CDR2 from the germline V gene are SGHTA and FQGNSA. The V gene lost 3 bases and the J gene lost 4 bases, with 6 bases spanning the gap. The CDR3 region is CASSFRSETQYF. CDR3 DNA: TGTGCCAGCAGCTTTAGATCAGAGACCCAGTACTTC. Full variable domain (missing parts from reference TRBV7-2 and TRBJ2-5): GAGVSQSPSNKVTEKGKDVELRCDPISGHTALYWYRQSLGQGLEFLIYFQGNSAPDKSGLPSDRFSAERTGGSVSTLTIQRTQQEDSAVYLCASSFRSETQYFGPGTRLLVL.

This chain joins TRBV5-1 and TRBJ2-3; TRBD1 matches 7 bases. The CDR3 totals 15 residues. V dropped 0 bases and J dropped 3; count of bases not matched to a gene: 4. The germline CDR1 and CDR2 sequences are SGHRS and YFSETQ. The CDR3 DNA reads TGCGCCAGCAGCTTGGTCGACAGGGTAACAGATACGCAGTATTTT. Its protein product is CASSLVDRVTDTQYF. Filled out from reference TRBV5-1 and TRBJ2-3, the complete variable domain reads KAGVTQTPRYLIKTRGQQVTLSCSPISGHRSVSWYQQTPGQGLQFLFEYFSETQRNKGNFPGRFSGRQFSNSRSEMNVSTLELGDSALYLCASSLVDRVTDTQYFGPGTRLTVL.

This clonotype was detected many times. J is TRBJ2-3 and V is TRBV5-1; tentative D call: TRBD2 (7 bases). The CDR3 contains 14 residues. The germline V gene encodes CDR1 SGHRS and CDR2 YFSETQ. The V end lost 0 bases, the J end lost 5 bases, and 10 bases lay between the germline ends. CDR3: CASSLDGGQDTQYF. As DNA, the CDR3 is TGCGCCAGCAGCTTGGACGGGGGGCAAGATACGCAGTATTTT.

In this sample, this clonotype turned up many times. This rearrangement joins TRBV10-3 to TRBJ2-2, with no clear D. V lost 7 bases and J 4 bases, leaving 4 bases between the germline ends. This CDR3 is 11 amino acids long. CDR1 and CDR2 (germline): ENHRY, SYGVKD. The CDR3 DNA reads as TGTGCCATCAAGGGCACCGGGGAGCTGTTTTTT. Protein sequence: CAIKGTGELFF.

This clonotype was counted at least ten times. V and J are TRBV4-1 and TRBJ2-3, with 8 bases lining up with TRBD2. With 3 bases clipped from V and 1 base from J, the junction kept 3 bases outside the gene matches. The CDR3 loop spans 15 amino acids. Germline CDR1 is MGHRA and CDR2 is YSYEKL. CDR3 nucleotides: TGCGCCAGCAGCCACCCGACTAGCGGCACAGATACGCAGTATTTT. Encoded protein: CASSHPTSGTDTQYF.